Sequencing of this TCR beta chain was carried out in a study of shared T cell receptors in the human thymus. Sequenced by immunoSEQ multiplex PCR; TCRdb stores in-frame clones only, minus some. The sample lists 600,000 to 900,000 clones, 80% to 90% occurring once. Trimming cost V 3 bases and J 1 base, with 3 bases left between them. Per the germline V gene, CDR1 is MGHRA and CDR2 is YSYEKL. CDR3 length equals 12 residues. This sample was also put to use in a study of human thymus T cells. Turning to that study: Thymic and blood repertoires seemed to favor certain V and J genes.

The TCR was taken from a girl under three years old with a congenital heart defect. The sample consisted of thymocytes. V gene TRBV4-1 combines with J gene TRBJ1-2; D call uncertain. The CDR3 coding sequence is TGCGCCAGCAGCCACAATAACTATGGCTACACCTTC. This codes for CASSHNNYGYTF.